This T cell receptor (beta chain) was sequenced during a study of CD8+ T cells in alopecia areata. About the study: Skin grafts from approximately 6-13-month-old C3H/HeJ donors with spontaneous alopecia were placed on roughly 6-10-week-old female C3H/HeJ mice.

Sorting used CD4, CD8alpha, NKG2D, NKG2ACE and other markers on pooled cutaneous lymph node cells. Study observations and caveats: Scalp specimens additionally yield sequences from normal skin's resident alphabeta T cells.

The CDR3 sequence is 15 residues long. The junction had 5 bases not matched to a gene; V was cut back by 1 base and J by 4 bases. CDR1 and CDR2 (germline): NNHDY, SYVADS. Extraction of RNA preceded its reverse transcription into cDNA, which served as the sequencing template. Only in-frame clones appear in the TCRdb table, and some are missing; sequencing was by immunoSEQ multiplex PCR. The table lists 270,000 or so clones, with no singletons. Of note for this clone: The antigen is not known. Gene names and germline refer to mouse. The read comes to an end 4 residues before the CDR3 does, leaving the germline J gene to fill in the end.

The sequenced material came from CD4+ T cells sorted from a lymph node. This chain links TRBV13-3 with TRBJ2-1; 7 bases fit TRBD2. This sequence was found in a C3H/HeJ mouse with alopecia areata. These mice share the MHC haplotype H2-k. CDR3 DNA (partial): TGTGCCAGCAGTGATATGGGGGGTGTTTATGCT. Residues: CASSDMGGVYA. The whole CDR3 is CASSDMGGVYAEQFF.